The rows below give T cell receptor beta chains drawn from one sample of a study of technical replicates of blood from a few donors. Data came from immunoSEQ multiplex PCR; TCRdb stores just in-frame clones and leaves some out. The repertoire holds fewer than 75,000 clones, with around 89% as singletons. Sequenced input: PBMCs. The receptors come from a human donor in good health. Some clones in this sample may be carry-over from other donors' samples. The CDR3 runs from the conserved cysteine through the conserved F or W. Fields, in order: V gene, J gene, clone size, D gene, CDR3 protein, CDR3 DNA. A D gene is named only where the DNA matches it firmly. Clone size is not always given. Where it is, it says once, few, many or a class for expanded clones.

TRBV5-4	TRBJ1-4	.	.	CASSRSRGKGEKLFF	TGTGCCAGCAGCCGAAGCAGGGGAAAGGGTGAAAAACTGTTTTTT
TRBV19	TRBJ1-5	.	.	CATRLQGGYQPQHF	TGTGCCACCCGGCTACAGGGTGGGTATCAGCCCCAGCATTTT
TRBV30	TRBJ1-4	.	TRBD1	CAWSHDRAATNEKLFF	TGTGCCTGGAGCCATGACAGGGCTGCAACTAATGAAAAACTGTTTTTT
TRBV29-1	TRBJ2-1	.	TRBD2	CSAGGAGANEQFF	TGCAGCGCTGGGGGAGCGGGGGCCAATGAGCAGTTCTTC
TRBV4-1	TRBJ1-5	.	.	CASSVGQSSNQPQHF	TGCGCCAGCAGCGTAGGACAGTCTAGCAATCAGCCCCAGCATTTT
TRBV15	TRBJ1-5	.	TRBD1	CATSRDQTGNQPQHF	TGTGCCACCAGCAGAGATCAGACAGGGAATCAGCCCCAGCATTTT
TRBV10-3	TRBJ2-7	.	TRBD1	CAISAGTADYEQYF	TGTGCCATCAGCGCCGGGACAGCGGATTACGAGCAGTACTTC
TRBV12-5	TRBJ2-2	.	.	CASGLVGHYTGELFF	TGTGCTAGTGGTTTGGTGGGACACTACACCGGGGAGCTGTTTTTT
TRBV2	TRBJ1-2	.	.	CACRWGANYGYTF	TGTGCCTGCAGATGGGGGGCTAACTATGGCTACACCTTC
TRBV25-1	TRBJ2-7	.	.	CASSEWGGSGEQYF	TGTGCCAGCAGTGAATGGGGTGGGTCGGGAGAGCAGTACTTC
TRBV4-3	TRBJ1-3	.	.	CASSQDLFGSGNTIYF	TGCGCCAGCAGCCAAGATTTGTTCGGCTCTGGAAACACCATATATTTT
TRBV5-6	TRBJ2-2	.	TRBD1	CASSLYPGGSGELFF	TGTGCCAGCAGCTTGTATCCAGGGGGATCCGGGGAGCTGTTTTTT
TRBV4-2	TRBJ1-2	.	.	CASSQKTGDYGYTF	TGTGCCAGCAGCCAAAAGACAGGCGACTATGGCTACACCTTC
TRBV29-1	TRBJ1-1	.	.	CSVQQGGDAFF	TGCAGCGTTCAACAGGGTGGAGATGCTTTCTTT
TRBV7-9	TRBJ2-7	.	.	CASSLGVKTYEQYF	TGTGCCAGCAGCTTAGGCGTCAAGACCTACGAGCAGTACTTC
TRBV19	TRBJ2-1	.	TRBD2	CASSIGTSGRSEQFF	TGTGCCAGTAGTATAGGGACTAGCGGGAGGTCTGAGCAGTTCTTC
TRBV4-1	TRBJ2-7	.	.	CASSHAAGGTYEQYF	TGCGCCAGCAGCCACGCGGCAGGAGGTACCTACGAGCAGTACTTC
TRBV7-2	TRBJ1-3	.	.	CASSEASGNTIYF	TGTGCCAGCAGTGAGGCATCTGGAAACACCATATATTTT
TRBV15	TRBJ1-4	.	.	CATSTGRDNEKLFF	TGTGCCACCAGCACAGGACGGGATAATGAAAAACTGTTTTTT
TRBV21-1	TRBJ1-1	.	.	CATKGGPTGTEAFF	TGTGCCACCAAAGGGGGACCCACAGGAACTGAAGCTTTCTTT
TRBV7-9	TRBJ1-2	.	TRBD1	CASSPRQGAGYTF	TGTGCCAGCAGCCCCCGACAGGGGGCGGGCTACACCTTC
TRBV18	TRBJ2-4	.	TRBD2	CASSPAGGGQDIQYF	TGTGCCAGCTCACCTGCCGGGGGGGGCCAGGACATTCAGTACTTC
TRBV7-2	TRBJ2-2	.	.	CASSLVQGFAGELFF	TGTGCCAGCAGCTTAGTTCAGGGGTTCGCCGGGGAGCTGTTTTTT
TRBV30	TRBJ1-1	few	.	CAWRVEGPEAFF	TGTGCCTGGAGGGTCGAGGGCCCTGAAGCTTTCTTT
TRBV7-2	TRBJ2-3	.	TRBD1	CASSLTRDSADTQYF	TGTGCCAGCAGCTTAACCCGGGACAGCGCGGATACGCAGTATTTT
TRBV10-1	TRBJ2-7	.	TRBD1	CASKPGTGVYEQYF	TGCGCCAGCAAACCCGGGACAGGGGTTTACGAGCAGTACTTC
TRBV6-6	TRBJ1-2	.	TRBD1	CASSHLRQGGYGYTF	TGTGCCAGCAGCCATTTACGACAGGGGGGATATGGCTACACCTTC
TRBV30	TRBJ2-3	.	TRBD2	CAWSALPSGSDTQYF	TGTGCCTGGAGTGCCCTGCCTAGCGGCTCAGATACGCAGTATTTT
TRBV14	TRBJ1-4	few	.	CASSFRGYNEKLFF	TGTGCCAGCAGCTTCAGGGGATATAATGAAAAACTGTTTTTT
TRBV5-8	TRBJ1-1	.	TRBD1	CASSLGVDRDTEAFF	TGTGCCAGCAGCTTGGGGGTAGACAGGGACACTGAAGCTTTCTTT
TRBV29-1	TRBJ2-3	.	TRBD1	CSVTTGATDTQYF	TGCAGCGTTACGACAGGGGCCACAGATACGCAGTATTTT
TRBV5-4	TRBJ1-2	.	TRBD1	CASSPSTGTGDNGYTF	TGTGCCAGCAGCCCTTCTACCGGGACAGGGGATAATGGCTACACCTTC